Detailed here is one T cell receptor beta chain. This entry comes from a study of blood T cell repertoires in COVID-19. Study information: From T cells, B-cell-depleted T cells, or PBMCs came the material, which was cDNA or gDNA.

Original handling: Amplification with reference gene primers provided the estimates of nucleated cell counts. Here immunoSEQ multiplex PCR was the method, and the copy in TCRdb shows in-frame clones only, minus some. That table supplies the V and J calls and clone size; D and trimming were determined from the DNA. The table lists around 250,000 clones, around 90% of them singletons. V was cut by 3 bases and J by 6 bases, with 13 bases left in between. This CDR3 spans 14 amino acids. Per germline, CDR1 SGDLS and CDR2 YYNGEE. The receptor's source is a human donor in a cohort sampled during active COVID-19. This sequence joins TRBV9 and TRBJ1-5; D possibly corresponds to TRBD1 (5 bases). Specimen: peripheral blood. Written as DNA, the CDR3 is TGTGCCAGCAGCGCCCAAGGGGCGGCTCAGCCCCAGCATTTT. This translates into CASSAQGAAQPQHF. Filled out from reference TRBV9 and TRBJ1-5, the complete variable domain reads DSGVTQTPKHLITATGQRVTLRCSPRSGDLSVYWYQQSLDQGLQFLIQYYNGEERAKGNILERFSAQQFPDLHSELNLSSLELGDSALYFCASSAQGAAQPQHFGDGTRLSIL.